This T cell receptor (beta chain) stems from a study of blood T cell repertoires in COVID-19. Whole-study context: Acute and convalescent COVID-19 specimens originated in the United States, Italy and Spain. PBMCs, B-cell-depleted T cells, or T cells were the source of the cDNA or gDNA that made up the material.

CDR1 and CDR2 (germline): MNHEY, SVGAGI. The V end lost 10 bases, the J end lost 0 bases, and 16 bases lay between the germline ends. The CDR3 is 15 amino acids. The authors' processing: From reference gene primer amplification, estimates of nucleated cell counts were derived. The data were produced by immunoSEQ multiplex PCR, yet TCRdb's version contains in-frame clones alone and is incomplete. Clone size and the V and J calls come from that table; the DNA yielded D and trimming. The table records under 200,000 clones, over 70% of them present only once. The receptor's source is a woman aged 60-75 years with acute or convalescent COVID-19. The chain is built from TRBV6-5 and TRBJ1-3, with D possibly TRBD1 on 6 matching bases. Material for sequencing was peripheral blood. The CDR3 protein is CATFRQASSGNTIYF. CDR3 DNA: TGTGCCACTTTCCGACAGGCCAGCTCTGGAAACACCATATATTTT.